This T cell receptor beta chain was identified in a study of T cells in Graves' hyperthyroidism and ophthalmopathy. Study-level findings and limits: Most expanded thyroid clonotypes above 0.001 recurred in blood. Ophthalmopathy was predicted by the model a median of around 5.9 months ahead of onset.

Template material for amplifying TCR beta CDR3 regions consisted of RNA transcripts. HTBI primers were employed in a first-round RT-PCR of the TCR CDR3. MiXCR, run by TCRdb on the multiplex PCR reads, gives a single entry per CDR3 protein. Here the sample spans about 480,000 distinct CDR3 sequences, approximately 23% being singletons. This clonotype has just a few counts. What it binds is not known. Patients having uncontrolled infection, another autoimmune disease, pregnancy or lactation were not included. Diagnoses were established using clinical symptoms, serum thyroxine and TRAb, thyroid ultrasound and orbital computed tomography. The CDR3 length is 15 residues. CDR1 is DFQATT, CDR2 SNEGSKA, per germline (reference sequence). Trimming took off 3 bases at V and 1 base at J, with 14 bases between the two ends.

Sequenced: blood. This chain links TRBV20-1 with TRBJ2-3; weak D call: TRBD1 (6 bases). The source is a woman in her 70s with Graves' ophthalmopathy. As DNA, the CDR3 is TGCAGTGCTAGCCGCACAGGGTCAGGCACAGATACGCAGTATTTT. This codes for CSASRTGSGTDTQYF.